The next 2 T cell receptor beta chains were all read from a single sample in a study of chemoradiotherapy in HPV16-positive cancers. Method: immunoSEQ multiplex PCR; TCRdb's copy keeps in-frame clones and lacks some. The data contain some 2,600 clones, approximately 77% of them singletons. Collection took place from a patient who underwent chemoradiotherapy. These receptors came from a human donor with HPV-associated anogenital cancer.

There are a few counts of this clone. This chain uses TRBV30 with TRBJ2-3; 12 bases are a match to TRBD2. The CDR3 is 16 residues long. V shed 6 bases, J shed 2 bases, and the junction held 9 bases outside the gene matches. In germline, CDR1 is GTSNPN, CDR2 SVGIG (reference sequence). The CDR3 is CACAILAGGITDTQYF. The CDR3 DNA is TGTGCCTGCGCCATCCTAGCGGGAGGGATCACAGATACGCAGTATTTT.

This clone was counted a single time. The rearrangement uses TRBV6-1 and TRBJ1-2, with unresolved D. The V end lost 3 bases, the J end lost 0 bases, and 11 bases lay between the germline ends. The V gene's germline CDR1 is MNHNS and CDR2 SASEGT. The CDR3 totals 15 residues. The CDR3 sequence: CASSDRTKTNYGYTF. The CDR3 DNA reads TGTGCCAGCAGTGACAGGACCAAAACTAACTATGGCTACACCTTC.